This entry lists 13 T cell receptor beta chains sequenced from one sample in a study of persistence of HIV-infected CD4 T cells. These TCRs' antigens remain unknown. The stimulus was an HIV-1 Gag 15-mer peptide pool, 1 ug/peptide/mL. Sorting of responding CD4+ T cells relied on upregulated CD40 ligand together with CD69. This was the immunoSEQ version 4 assay in survey mode. Repertoires were generated with immunoSEQ multiplex PCR, while TCRdb's copy carries only in-frame clones and drops some. The repertoire has 13,000 or so clones, approximately 68% of them found once; the top ten carry less than 8.5%. Sequencing was performed on CD4+ T cells sorted from PBMCs after approximately 18-hour stimulation, taken from a patient who received antiretroviral therapy. Receptors originate from an adult man with HIV who was CMV-seropositive.

The chain uses TRBV5-1 and TRBJ2-2, with TRBD2 identical over 15 bases. This CDR3 is 18 amino acids long. Losses at the gene ends were 4 bases for V and 3 bases for J; bases not matched to a gene: 7. Per the germline V gene, CDR1 is SGHRS and CDR2 is YFSETQ. CDR3 bases: TGCGCCAGCAGCCCCGGACTAGCGGGAGGGTCGTACACCGGGGAGCTGTTTTTT. Protein sequence: CASSPGLAGGSYTGELFF.

The chain employs TRBV5-1 and TRBJ1-2, with unresolved D. The CDR3 runs 13 residues. The V end lost 2 bases, the J end lost 2 bases, and 7 bases lay between the germline ends. Germline V gene sequence: CDR1 SGHRS, CDR2 YFSETQ. DNA of the CDR3: TGCGCCAGCAGCTTTGCAGAAAACTATGGCTACACCTTC. Its protein is CASSFAENYGYTF.

This clone was recorded once. CDR3 amino acids: CASSAGARTEAFF. In DNA, the CDR3 is TGTGCCAGCAGTGCGGGGGCCCGCACTGAAGCTTTCTTT. The chain employs TRBV6-4 and TRBJ1-1, with D possibly being TRBD1 (6 bases). Germline CDR1 reads MRHNA; CDR2 reads SNTAGT. V was pared by 4 bases and J by 4 bases, with 10 bases between. The CDR3 runs to 13 residues.

The chain recombines TRBV6-5 with TRBJ1-2; D unresolved. The CDR3 contains 13 residues. V lost 10 bases, J lost 4 bases, and 16 bases lay in between. Per the germline V gene, CDR1 is MNHEY and CDR2 is SVGAGI. The CDR3 DNA reads as TGTGCCATCGTGACGACCGATACCTATGGCTACACCTTC. It translates to CAIVTTDTYGYTF.

The chain combines TRBV5-4 with TRBJ2-5; 10 bases are shared with TRBD1. The CDR3 extends over 15 amino acids. Germline V gene data show CDR1 as SGHNT and CDR2 as YYREEE (reference sequence). J lost 5 bases, V lost 5 bases, and 9 bases had no gene match. CDR3 amino acids: CASRPGTGEGETQYF. CDR3 coding DNA: TGTGCCAGCAGACCCGGGACAGGGGAAGGGGAGACCCAGTACTTC.

The chain carries TRBV19 and TRBJ1-6, with D perhaps matching TRBD1 (6 bases). Germline-derived CDR1 and CDR2 are LNHDA and SQIVND (reference sequence). The CDR3 has 12 residues. Trimming took 6 bases from V and 9 from J, leaving 9 bases between them. CDR3 coding DNA: TGTGCCAGTAGGGGGGCGATTTCACCCCTCCACTTT. Translating it yields CASRGAISPLHF.

This rearrangement joins TRBV10-2 to TRBJ2-5; D might be TRBD2 (6 bases). Trimming took off 7 bases at V and 2 bases at J, with 11 bases between the two ends. Per germline, CDR1 WSHSY and CDR2 SAAADI. The CDR3 extends over 13 amino acids. Written as DNA, the CDR3 is TGCGCCAGCAACGTGGGGGGTCAAGAGACCCAGTACTTC. This gives the protein CASNVGGQETQYF.

This clone was detected only a few times. The rearrangement joins TRBV25-1 to TRBJ1-5, with D unresolved. This CDR3 has 15 amino acids. With 7 bases removed from V and 0 bases from J, the gap between germline ends came to 13 bases. Germline V gene lookup returns CDR1 MGHDK and CDR2 SYGVNS. The chain's CDR3 is CASTRGRISNQPQHF. CDR3 bases: TGTGCCAGCACACGAGGGAGAATTAGCAATCAGCCCCAGCATTTT.

The chain combines TRBV24-1 with TRBJ1-2; D gene unclear. V lost 7 bases and J lost 8, with 34 bases in between. The CDR3 covers 19 residues. Germline CDR1 KGHDR, CDR2 SFDVKD. In DNA, the CDR3 is TGTGCCACCAGCGATCCAGAGGGCTTCGTAATATTAACCGGTGGAGGCTACACCTTC. As protein: CATSDPEGFVILTGGGYTF.

This clone has only one observation. The chain carries TRBV7-6 and TRBJ2-2; TRBD2 matches 8 bases. The CDR3 sequence is 16 residues long. V shed 1 base and J 5 bases; nucleotides not matched to a gene: 6. Germline V CDR1 and CDR2: SGHVS, FNYEAQ. For the CDR3, the DNA is TGTGCCAGCAGCTTAGGGGCTAGCGGGTTAACCGGGGAGCTGTTTTTT. Its translation: CASSLGASGLTGELFF.

V is TRBV18 and J is TRBJ1-1; possibly TRBD1 for D (5 bases). Per the germline V gene, CDR1 is KGHSH and CDR2 is LQKENI. Trimming shortened V by 3 bases and J by 1 base, and 6 bases separated the two germline ends. CDR3 size: 13 residues. Written as DNA, the CDR3 is TGTGCCAGCTCACCGCAGGGGAACACTGAAGCTTTCTTT. Its translation: CASSPQGNTEAFF.

This chain joins TRBV7-8 and TRBJ1-5; tentatively, D is TRBD1 (5 bases). The germline V gene encodes CDR1 SGHVS and CDR2 FQNEAQ. V dropped 1 base and J dropped 0 bases, with 19 bases sitting between them. CDR3 length: 19 residues. The CDR3 bases are TGTGCCAGCAGCTTAGAAGTTGTCGGCAGGGTTTATAGCAATCAGCCCCAGCATTTT. Translation gives CASSLEVVGRVYSNQPQHF.

J is TRBJ1-2 and V is TRBV4-3, with D tentatively TRBD1 (6 bases). The CDR3 runs to 18 residues. Per the germline V gene, CDR1 is LGHNA and CDR2 is YSLEER. The V end lost 0 bases, the J end lost 1 base, and 18 bases lay between the germline ends. The CDR3 spells CASSQDRAGEPLNYGYTF. DNA of the CDR3: TGCGCCAGCAGCCAAGATAGGGCAGGGGAACCTCTTAACTATGGCTACACCTTC.